The sequence of this T cell receptor (beta chain) was determined in a study of T cells after yellow fever vaccination. In germline, CDR1 is SQVTM, CDR2 ANQGSEA. V lost 6 bases and J lost 4; bases outside the gene matches: 11. This CDR3 has 14 amino acids. This clonotype was observed at least ten times. Via MiXCR, TCRdb re-called the 5' RACE reads, giving one row per CDR3 protein. The sample lists 230,000 or so distinct CDR3 sequences, more than 6.5% occurring once. This TCR derives from a man aged 30 to 45 who received the YFV17D yellow fever vaccine. The sample here was CD4+ T cells sorted from PBMCs, taken on the day of the yellow fever booster vaccination. The genes are TRBV29-1 and TRBJ2-7; 8 nucleotides match TRBD2. CDR3 sequence: CSVVSGSEGYEQYF. The CDR3 region has the DNA TGCAGCGTGGTGAGCGGGAGCGAGGGGTACGAGCAGTACTTC.